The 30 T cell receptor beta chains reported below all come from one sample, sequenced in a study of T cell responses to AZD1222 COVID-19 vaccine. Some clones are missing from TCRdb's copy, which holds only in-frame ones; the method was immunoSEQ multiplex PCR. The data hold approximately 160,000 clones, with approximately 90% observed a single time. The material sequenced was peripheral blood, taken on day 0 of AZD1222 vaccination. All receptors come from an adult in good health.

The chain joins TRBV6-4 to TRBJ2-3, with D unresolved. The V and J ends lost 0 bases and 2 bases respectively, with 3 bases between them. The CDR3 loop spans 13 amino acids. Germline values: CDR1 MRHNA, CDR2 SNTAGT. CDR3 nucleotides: TGTGCCAGCAGTGACTCCAACACAGATACGCAGTATTTT. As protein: CASSDSNTDTQYF.

The CDR3 is CASSEVGLGTEAFF. CDR3 in DNA: TGTGCCAGCAGTGAAGTGGGGTTGGGCACTGAAGCTTTCTTT. The V and J genes are TRBV2 and TRBJ1-1; D is uncertain. Trimming removed 1 base at V and 4 bases at J, with 10 bases between. The germline CDR1 and CDR2 sequences are SNHLY and FYNNEI. This CDR3 has 14 amino acids.

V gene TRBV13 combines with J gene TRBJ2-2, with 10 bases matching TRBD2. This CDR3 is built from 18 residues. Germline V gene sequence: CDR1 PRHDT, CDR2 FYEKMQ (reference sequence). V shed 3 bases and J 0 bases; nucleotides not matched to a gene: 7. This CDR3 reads CASSFLLAGRSNTGELFF. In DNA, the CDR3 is TGTGCCAGCAGCTTCCTACTAGCGGGGCGCTCGAACACCGGGGAGCTGTTTTTT.

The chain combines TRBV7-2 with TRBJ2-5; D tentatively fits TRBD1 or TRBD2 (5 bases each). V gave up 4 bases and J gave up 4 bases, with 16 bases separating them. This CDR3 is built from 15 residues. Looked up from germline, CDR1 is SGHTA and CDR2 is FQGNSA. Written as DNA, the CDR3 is TGTGCCAGCAGCTCGAGTTCCTCGAGGGGAGAGACCCAGTACTTC. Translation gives CASSSSSSRGETQYF.

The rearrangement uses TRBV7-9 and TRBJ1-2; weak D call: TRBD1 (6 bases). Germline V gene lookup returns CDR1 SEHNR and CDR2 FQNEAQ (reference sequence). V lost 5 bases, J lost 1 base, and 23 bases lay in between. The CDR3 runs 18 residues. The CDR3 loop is CASSPQGRGRGNNYGYTF. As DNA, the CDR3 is TGTGCCAGCAGCCCACAAGGTCGGGGGCGCGGAAATAACTATGGCTACACCTTC.

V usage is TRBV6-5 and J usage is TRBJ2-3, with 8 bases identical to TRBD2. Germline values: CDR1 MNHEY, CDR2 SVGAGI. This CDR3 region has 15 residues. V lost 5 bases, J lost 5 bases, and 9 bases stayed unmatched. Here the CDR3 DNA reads TGTGCCAGCAGTACTTTGGCGGGGGGCGGAGATACGCAGTATTTT. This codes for CASSTLAGGGDTQYF.

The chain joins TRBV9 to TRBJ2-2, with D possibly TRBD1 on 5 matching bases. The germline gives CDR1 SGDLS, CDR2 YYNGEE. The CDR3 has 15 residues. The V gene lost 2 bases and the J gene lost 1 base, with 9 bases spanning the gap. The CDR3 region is CASSVYQGNTGELFF. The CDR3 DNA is TGTGCCAGCAGCGTCTACCAGGGGAACACCGGGGAGCTGTTTTTT.

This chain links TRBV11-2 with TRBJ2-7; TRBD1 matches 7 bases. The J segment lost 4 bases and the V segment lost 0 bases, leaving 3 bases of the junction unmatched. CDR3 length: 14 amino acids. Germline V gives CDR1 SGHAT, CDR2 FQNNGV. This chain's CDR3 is CASSLDGTDYEQYF. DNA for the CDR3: TGTGCCAGCAGCTTAGATGGGACAGATTACGAGCAGTACTTC.

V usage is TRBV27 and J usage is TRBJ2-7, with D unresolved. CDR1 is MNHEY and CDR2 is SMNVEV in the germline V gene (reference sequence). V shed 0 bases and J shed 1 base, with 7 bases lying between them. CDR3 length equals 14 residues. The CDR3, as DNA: TGTGCCAGCAGTTTATCGGTGTATTCCTACGAGCAGTACTTC. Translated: CASSLSVYSYEQYF.

The DNA of the CDR3 is TGCGCCAGCAGCTCGGACAGTAGCTCTGGAAACACCATATATTTT. It yields the protein CASSSDSSSGNTIYF. The chain uses TRBV5-1 and TRBJ1-3; TRBD1 is a possible D gene (6 bases). The V and J ends lost 3 bases and 0 bases respectively, with 10 bases between them. Germline CDR1 is SGHRS and CDR2 is YFSETQ. The CDR3 has 15 amino acids.

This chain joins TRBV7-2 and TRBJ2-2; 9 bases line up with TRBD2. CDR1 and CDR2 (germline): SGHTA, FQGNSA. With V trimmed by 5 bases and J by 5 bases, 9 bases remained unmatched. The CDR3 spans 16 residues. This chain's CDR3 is CASSPRVAGATGELFF. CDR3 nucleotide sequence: TGTGCCAGCAGCCCTCGTGTAGCGGGGGCAACCGGGGAGCTGTTTTTT.

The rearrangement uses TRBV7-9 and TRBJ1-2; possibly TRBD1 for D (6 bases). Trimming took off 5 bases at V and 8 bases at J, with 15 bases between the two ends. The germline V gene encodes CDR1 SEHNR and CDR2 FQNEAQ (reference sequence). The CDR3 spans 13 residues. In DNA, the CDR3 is TGTGCCAGCAGCCGGGACATTGAAGAGGGCTACACCTTC. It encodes CASSRDIEEGYTF.

The CDR3 DNA sequence: TGTGCCAGTAGAGGTGGAGTGGGCACCTATGGCTACACCTTC. It translates to CASRGGVGTYGYTF. The rearrangement joins TRBV19 to TRBJ1-2; D gene ambiguous. Germline CDR1 and CDR2: LNHDA and SQIVND (reference sequence). The CDR3 contains 14 residues. Trimming took off 6 bases at V and 4 bases at J, with 15 bases between the two ends.

CDR3 residues: CASSFADTQYF. DNA for the CDR3: TGTGCCAGCAGCTTTGCTGATACGCAGTATTTT. The V call is TRBV7-2, the J call TRBJ2-3; D is unresolved. CDR1 is SGHTA, CDR2 FQGNSA, per germline. There are 11 residues in the CDR3. V was trimmed by 3 bases and J by 6 bases, leaving 4 bases between them.

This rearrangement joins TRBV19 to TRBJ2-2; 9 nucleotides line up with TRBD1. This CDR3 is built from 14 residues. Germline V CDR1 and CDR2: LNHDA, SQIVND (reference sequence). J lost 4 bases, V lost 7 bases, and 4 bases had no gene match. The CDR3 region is CASKTGGVTGELFF. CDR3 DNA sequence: TGTGCCAGTAAGACAGGGGGGGTCACCGGGGAGCTGTTTTTT.

This CDR3 is CASSENYGYTF. Here the CDR3 DNA reads TGTGCCAGCAGTGAAAACTATGGCTACACCTTC. The chain carries TRBV6-1 and TRBJ1-2; D is undetermined. From germline, CDR1 is MNHNS and CDR2 SASEGT. V lost 2 bases, J lost 2 bases, and 0 bases lay in between. The CDR3 runs to 11 residues.

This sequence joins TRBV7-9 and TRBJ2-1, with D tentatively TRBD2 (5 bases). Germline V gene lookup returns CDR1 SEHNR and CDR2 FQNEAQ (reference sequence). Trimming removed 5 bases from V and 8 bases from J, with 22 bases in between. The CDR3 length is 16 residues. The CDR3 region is CASSRPAGPHGDEQFF. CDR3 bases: TGTGCCAGCAGCCGACCAGCCGGACCCCACGGGGATGAGCAGTTCTTC. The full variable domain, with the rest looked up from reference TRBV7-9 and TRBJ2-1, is DTGVSQNPRHKITKRGQNVTFRCDPISEHNRLYWYRQTLGQGPEFLTYFQNEAQLEKSRLLSDRFSAERPKGSFSTLEIQRTEQGDSAMYLCASSRPAGPHGDEQFFGPGTRLTVL.

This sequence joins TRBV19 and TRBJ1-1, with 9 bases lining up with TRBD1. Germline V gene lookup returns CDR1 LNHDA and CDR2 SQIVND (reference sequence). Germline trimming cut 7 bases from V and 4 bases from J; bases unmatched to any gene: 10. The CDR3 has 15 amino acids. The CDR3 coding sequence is TGTGCCAGTACCCTTCTTGGGACAGGGAGCACTGAAGCTTTCTTT. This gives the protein CASTLLGTGSTEAFF.

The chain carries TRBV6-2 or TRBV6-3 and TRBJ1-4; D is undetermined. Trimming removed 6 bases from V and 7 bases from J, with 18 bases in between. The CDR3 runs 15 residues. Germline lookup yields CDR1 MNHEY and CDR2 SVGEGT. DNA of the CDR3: TGTGCCAGCAGCCTAAGGAAGGGCTCCGGTGAAAAACTGTTTTTT. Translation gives CASSLRKGSGEKLFF.

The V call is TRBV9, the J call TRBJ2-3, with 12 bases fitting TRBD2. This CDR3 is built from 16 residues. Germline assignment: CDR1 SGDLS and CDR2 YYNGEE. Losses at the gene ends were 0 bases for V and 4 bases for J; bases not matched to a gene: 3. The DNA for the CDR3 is TGTGCCAGCAGCGTAGCGCCTAGCGGGGGGGCAGATACGCAGTATTTT. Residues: CASSVAPSGGADTQYF. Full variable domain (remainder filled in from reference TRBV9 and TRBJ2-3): DSGVTQTPKHLITATGQRVTLRCSPRSGDLSVYWYQQSLDQGLQFLIQYYNGEERAKGNILERFSAQQFPDLHSELNLSSLELGDSALYFCASSVAPSGGADTQYFGPGTRLTVL.

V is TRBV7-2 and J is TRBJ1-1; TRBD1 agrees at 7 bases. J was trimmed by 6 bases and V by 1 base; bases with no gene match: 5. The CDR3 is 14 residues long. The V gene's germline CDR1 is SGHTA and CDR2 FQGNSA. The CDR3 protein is CASSLGITGAEAFF. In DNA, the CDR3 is TGTGCCAGCAGCTTAGGTATCACAGGGGCTGAAGCTTTCTTT.

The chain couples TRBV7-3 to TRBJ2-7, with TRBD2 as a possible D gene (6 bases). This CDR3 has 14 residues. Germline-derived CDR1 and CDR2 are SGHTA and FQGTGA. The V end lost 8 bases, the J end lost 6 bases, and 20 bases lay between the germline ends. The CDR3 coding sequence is TGTGCCAGCGGAATGGGGGGAATTGGGAGCGAGCAGTACTTC. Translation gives CASGMGGIGSEQYF.

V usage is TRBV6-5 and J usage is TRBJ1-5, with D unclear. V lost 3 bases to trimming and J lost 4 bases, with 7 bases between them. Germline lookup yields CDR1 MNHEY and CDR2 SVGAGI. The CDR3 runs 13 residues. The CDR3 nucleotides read TGTGCCAGCAGTTATAGGATTAATCAGCCCCAGCATTTT. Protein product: CASSYRINQPQHF.

CDR3 amino acids: CASSPSVEETQYF. The CDR3 bases are TGTGCCAGCTCACCATCGGTGGAGGAGACCCAGTACTTC. The rearrangement joins TRBV18 to TRBJ2-5; no clear D gene. The germline V and J ends were trimmed by 2 bases and 5 bases, with 9 bases remaining between them. The CDR3 consists of 13 residues. Germline loops: CDR1 KGHSH, CDR2 LQKENI. The full variable domain, in which reference TRBV18 and TRBJ2-5 provide the parts outside the CDR3, is NAGVMQNPRHLVRRRGQEARLRCSPMKGHSHVYWYRQLPEEGLKFMVYLQKENIIDESGMPKERFSAEFPKEGPSILRIQQVVRGDSAAYFCASSPSVEETQYFGPGTRLLVL.

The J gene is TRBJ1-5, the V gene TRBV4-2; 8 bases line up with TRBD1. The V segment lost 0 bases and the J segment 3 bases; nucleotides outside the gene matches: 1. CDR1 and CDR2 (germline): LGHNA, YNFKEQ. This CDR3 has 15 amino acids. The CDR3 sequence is CASSQEGQVNQPQHF. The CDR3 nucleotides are TGTGCCAGCAGCCAAGAGGGACAGGTCAATCAGCCCCAGCATTTT.

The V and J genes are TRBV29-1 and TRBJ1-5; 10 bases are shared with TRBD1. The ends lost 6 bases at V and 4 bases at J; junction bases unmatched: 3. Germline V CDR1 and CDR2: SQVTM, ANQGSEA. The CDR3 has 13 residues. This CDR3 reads CSVRTGGNQPQHF. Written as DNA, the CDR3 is TGCAGCGTGCGGACAGGGGGGAATCAGCCCCAGCATTTT.

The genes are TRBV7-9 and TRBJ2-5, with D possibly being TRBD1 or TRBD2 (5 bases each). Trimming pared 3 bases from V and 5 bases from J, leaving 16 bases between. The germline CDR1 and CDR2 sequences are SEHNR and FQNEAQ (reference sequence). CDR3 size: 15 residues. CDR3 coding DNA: TGTGCCAGCAGCTTTGGGGACCATTTTGGGGAGACCCAGTACTTC. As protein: CASSFGDHFGETQYF. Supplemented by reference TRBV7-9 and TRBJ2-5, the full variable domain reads DTGVSQNPRHKITKRGQNVTFRCDPISEHNRLYWYRQTLGQGPEFLTYFQNEAQLEKSRLLSDRFSAERPKGSFSTLEIQRTEQGDSAMYLCASSFGDHFGETQYFGPGTRLLVL.

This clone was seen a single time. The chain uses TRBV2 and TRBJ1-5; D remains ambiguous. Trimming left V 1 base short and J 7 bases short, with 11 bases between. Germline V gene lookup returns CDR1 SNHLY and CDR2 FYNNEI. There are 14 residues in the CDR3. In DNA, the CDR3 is TGTGCCAGCAGTGAAGGCGTGCTAGGGCAGCCCCAGCATTTT. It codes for CASSEGVLGQPQHF.

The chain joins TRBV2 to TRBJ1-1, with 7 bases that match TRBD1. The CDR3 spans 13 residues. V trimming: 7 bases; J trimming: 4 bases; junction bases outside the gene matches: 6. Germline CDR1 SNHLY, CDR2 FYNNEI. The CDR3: CASTGQRATEAFF. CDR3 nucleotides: TGTGCCAGCACGGGACAGAGAGCCACTGAAGCTTTCTTT.

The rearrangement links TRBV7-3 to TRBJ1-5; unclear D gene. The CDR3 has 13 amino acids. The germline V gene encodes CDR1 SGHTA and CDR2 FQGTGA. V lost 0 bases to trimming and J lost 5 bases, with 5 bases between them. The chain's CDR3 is CASSLTADQPQHF. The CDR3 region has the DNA TGTGCCAGCAGCTTAACAGCGGATCAGCCCCAGCATTTT.